This T cell receptor beta chain was sequenced for a study of blood T cell repertoires in COVID-19. On the study more broadly: The samples span acute and convalescent COVID-19 from the United States, Italy and Spain.

The method was immunoSEQ multiplex PCR; TCRdb's version includes in-frame clones alone and lacks a portion of them. The sample yields over 70,000 clones, 65% to 85% seen once. V gave up 10 bases and J gave up 5 bases; unmatched junction bases: 10. Germline lookup yields CDR1 ENHRY and CDR2 SYGVKD. There are 16 residues in the CDR3. This receptor was identified in a man aged 65-85 years with active or convalescent COVID-19. V is TRBV10-3 and J is TRBJ2-1; the match to TRBD2 covers 14 bases. The specimen sequenced was peripheral blood. The CDR3 DNA follows: TGTGCCACCCATCGACTAGCGGGGGGGATGCACAATGAGCAGTTCTTC. As protein: CATHRLAGGMHNEQFF.